This T cell receptor beta chain emerged from a study of T cells in Graves' hyperthyroidism and ophthalmopathy. Study conclusions and caveats: Classification by a 13 V-J model distinguished ophthalmopathy from stable hyperthyroidism.

Under 3 months was the duration of disease in ophthalmopathy patients, who also had a Clinical Activity Score of at least 3 and a NOSPECS grade of at least 4. Researchers barred patients who had uncontrolled infection, other autoimmune disease, pregnancy or lactation. The PBMCs were sourced from fresh peripheral blood (about 10 ml). This clonotype was observed at least ten times. Its antigen remains unidentified. Amplification targeted TCR beta CDR3 regions from RNA transcripts. Carried out on the TCR CDR3, a first-round RT-PCR used the HTBI primer set. TCRdb recomputed calls from the multiplex PCR reads with MiXCR, one row per CDR3 protein. The table includes 400,000 to 600,000 distinct CDR3 sequences, about 16% detected once. The CDR3 contains 13 residues. In germline, CDR1 is SGHTA, CDR2 FQGNSA. The ends were cut back, 2 bases at V and 6 bases at J, with 10 bases in the middle.

Input material: blood. The gene calls are TRBV7-2 and TRBJ1-2, with D tentatively TRBD1 (5 bases). The sequence was obtained from a woman aged 25 to 39 with Graves' ophthalmopathy. CDR3 sequence: CASSLQGWDGYTF. The CDR3 region has the DNA TGTGCCAGCAGCTTACAGGGATGGGATGGCTACACCTTC.